Included here is one TCR beta chain sequence, with context. Its antigen is as yet unknown. CDR3 length: 15 residues. The germline V gene encodes CDR1 SGHAT and CDR2 FQDESV (reference sequence). J lost 6 bases, V lost 2 bases, and 8 bases had no gene match. The source of the sample is a study of OX40 agonist ivuxolimab in advanced cancers. Background on the study: Patients receiving dose escalation had hepatocellular carcinoma, melanoma, renal cell or head and neck cancer. Study-level results: In the 0.1 to 3.0 mg/kg range, CD4+ and CD8+ blood T cells had expanded clonally by week 6. Near-lowest levels of clonal expansion characterized partial responders at 0.1-3.0 mg/kg.

Method: immunoSEQ multiplex PCR; TCRdb's copy keeps in-frame clones and lacks some. The data contain about 89,000 clones, approximately 91% of them singletons. The chain joins TRBV11-1 to TRBJ1-1; 8 nucleotides agree with TRBD1. This sequence originates from an adult with an advanced solid tumor such as melanoma, head and neck, liver or kidney cancer. The material was CD4+ or CD8+ T cells sorted from blood, obtained in a trial of the OX40 agonist ivuxolimab. CDR3 sequence (DNA): TGTGCCAGCAGCTTAATGGGGCAGGGGGCGGCTGAAGCTTTCTTT. Translating gives CASSLMGQGAAEAFF. The variable domain in full, completed from reference TRBV11-1 and TRBJ1-1, reads EAEVAQSPRYKITEKSQAVAFWCDPISGHATLYWYRQILGQGPELLVQFQDESVVDDSQLPKDRFSAERLKGVDSTLKIQPAELGDSAMYLCASSLMGQGAAEAFFGQGTRLTVV.